Below, 30 T cell receptor beta chains from the same sample are listed, as sequenced in a study of cytomegalovirus exposure and HLA in healthy donors. With 60 Vbeta and 13 Jbeta primers, the PCR was carried out. Here immunoSEQ multiplex PCR was the method, and the copy in TCRdb shows in-frame clones only, minus some. The profile shows about 43,000 clones, roughly 51% of them singletons. Material for sequencing was PBMCs. The receptors were gathered from a man aged 55 to 69 in good health and CMV-seronegative.

The genes are TRBV6-5 and TRBJ2-3; 8 bases map to TRBD2. Germline loops: CDR1 MNHEY, CDR2 SVGAGI. J gave up 4 bases and V 0 bases, and 3 bases lay outside the gene matches. CDR3 length equals 15 residues. CDR3 amino acids: CASSYSAGGADTQYF. Here the CDR3 DNA reads TGTGCCAGCAGTTACTCTGCGGGAGGCGCAGATACGCAGTATTTT.

CDR3 region: CAWSVRSYSGNTIYF. CDR3 nucleotides: TGTGCCTGGAGTGTACGGAGTTACTCTGGAAACACCATATATTTT. The gene calls are TRBV30 and TRBJ1-3; D is unclear. The CDR3 loop spans 15 amino acids. Per the germline V gene, CDR1 is GTSNPN and CDR2 is SVGIG (reference sequence). Deletions cut 0 bases from V and 0 bases from J, with 9 bases between.

The gene calls are TRBV30 and TRBJ2-1; D might be TRBD2 (6 bases). V was trimmed by 3 bases and J by 0 bases, leaving 12 bases between them. CDR3 length equals 15 residues. Germline lookup yields CDR1 GTSNPN and CDR2 SVGIG (reference sequence). The DNA of the CDR3 is TGTGCCTGGAGACGGCGGGGATTCTCCTACAATGAGCAGTTCTTC. This gives the protein CAWRRRGFSYNEQFF.

This clone was recorded a few times. This chain joins TRBV2 and TRBJ2-3; D gene unclear. V lost 8 bases to trimming and J lost 6 bases, with 6 bases between them. The CDR3 loop spans 10 amino acids. CDR1 SNHLY and CDR2 FYNNEI come from the germline V gene. CDR3 bases: TGTGCCAGCCAGTGGGATACGCAGTATTTT. Protein product: CASQWDTQYF.

The chain is built from TRBV7-7 and TRBJ1-1, with 7 bases aligning to TRBD1. Per germline, CDR1 SSHAT and CDR2 FNYEAQ (reference sequence). The CDR3 sequence is 13 residues long. Trimming at V came to 5 bases and at J to 3 bases, leaving 3 bases not matched to a gene. CDR3 sequence: CASSTDRDTEAFF. In nucleotides, the CDR3 is TGTGCCAGCAGCACAGACAGGGACACTGAAGCTTTCTTT.

Many counts were recorded for this clone. The chain carries TRBV5-1 and TRBJ1-1; no firm D call. Germline CDR1 SGHRS, CDR2 YFSETQ. The V end lost 2 bases, the J end lost 1 base, and 9 bases lay between the germline ends. This CDR3 has 14 amino acids. The CDR3 region is CASSFWSGNTEAFF. The CDR3 coding sequence is TGCGCCAGCAGCTTTTGGTCCGGGAACACTGAAGCTTTCTTT.

In its sample, this clone was seen once. The rearrangement links TRBV28 to TRBJ2-3, with 8 bases that match TRBD1. The CDR3 consists of 14 residues. Per the germline V gene, CDR1 is MDHEN and CDR2 is SYDVKM. V gave up 5 bases and J gave up 0 bases; unmatched junction bases: 1. This CDR3 reads CASSNRGSTDTQYF. CDR3 nucleotides: TGTGCCAGCAGTAACAGGGGGAGCACAGATACGCAGTATTTT.

The rearrangement uses TRBV30 and TRBJ1-1, with D possibly matching TRBD1 (5 bases). The CDR3 is 14 amino acids. Trimming left V 7 bases short and J 1 base short, with 16 bases between. Germline V gives CDR1 GTSNPN, CDR2 SVGIG (reference sequence). In nucleotides, the CDR3 is TGTGCCTCTCGACTCGGGGGAGCGAACACTGAAGCTTTCTTT. Protein: CASRLGGANTEAFF.

The gene calls are TRBV29-1 and TRBJ2-7, with no clear D. The CDR3 runs 12 residues. Germline lookup yields CDR1 SQVTM and CDR2 ANQGSEA. Trimming left V 6 bases short and J 2 bases short, with 11 bases between. CDR3 nucleotide sequence: TGCAGCGTACCGCTTGAGGCCTACGAGCAGTACTTC. It codes for CSVPLEAYEQYF.

This clone occurred a few times. The V call is TRBV6-6, the J call TRBJ1-2; 7 bases line up with TRBD1. Germline CDR1 is MNHNY and CDR2 is SVGAGI (reference sequence). The CDR3 is 11 amino acids. Trimming removed 8 bases from V and 3 bases from J; junction bases left unmatched: 0. DNA of the CDR3: TGTGCCAGCGGGACAGACTATGGCTACACCTTC. Residues: CASGTDYGYTF.

The chain has TRBV10-3 and TRBJ2-1, with TRBD1 matching 7 bases. Germline loops: CDR1 ENHRY, CDR2 SYGVKD. V lost 5 bases, J lost 6 bases, and 10 bases stayed unmatched. The CDR3 has 15 amino acids. The CDR3 DNA reads as TGTGCCATCAGTCGAGACCGGGACAGTGGCAATGAGCAGTTCTTC. Residues: CAISRDRDSGNEQFF.

The DNA for the CDR3 is TGTGCCAGCAGCTTGGGGGCTGGCTACACCTTC. It is translated as CASSLGAGYTF. The gene calls are TRBV7-8 and TRBJ1-2, with D tentatively TRBD1 (6 bases). Germline CDR1 is SGHVS and CDR2 is FQNEAQ. V lost 3 bases, J lost 7 bases, and 6 bases lay in between. The CDR3 is made up of 11 amino acids.

This clone showed up just once. The chain employs TRBV5-4 and TRBJ2-3; TRBD2 agrees at 7 bases. This CDR3 is 16 amino acids long. Trimming at V came to 0 bases and at J to 4 bases, leaving 8 bases not matched to a gene. Germline CDR1 reads SGHNT; CDR2 reads YYREEE (reference sequence). The DNA for the CDR3 is TGTGCCAGCAGCTTGGCCGGCGGGAGTGTCTCAGATACGCAGTATTTT. Its translation is CASSLAGGSVSDTQYF. Looking up the rest from reference TRBV5-4 and TRBJ2-3 gives the full variable domain: ETGVTQSPTHLIKTRGQQVTLRCSSQSGHNTVSWYQQALGQGPQFIFQYYREEENGRGNFPPRFSGLQFPNYSSELNVNALELDDSALYLCASSLAGGSVSDTQYFGPGTRLTVL.

V is TRBV28 and J is TRBJ1-2; a weak D match, TRBD1 (5 bases). The CDR3 is 14 residues long. V dropped 2 bases and J dropped 4 bases, with 11 bases sitting between them. CDR1 and CDR2 from the germline V gene are MDHEN and SYDVKM. The CDR3 sequence: CASSLRQTFYGYTF. CDR3 coding DNA: TGTGCCAGCAGTTTAAGACAGACATTCTATGGCTACACCTTC.

This sequence joins TRBV10-3 and TRBJ2-3; D is possibly TRBD1 (6 bases). The germline gives CDR1 ENHRY, CDR2 SYGVKD. Trimming removed 0 bases at V and 3 bases at J, with 19 bases between. The CDR3 has 18 residues. CDR3 DNA sequence: TGTGCCATCAGTGAGTCTTTTCCAGGGATGAGGGGGACAGATACGCAGTATTTT. As protein: CAISESFPGMRGTDTQYF.

The J gene is TRBJ2-7, the V gene TRBV30; 7 positions agree with TRBD1. This CDR3 comprises 13 residues. Germline lookup yields CDR1 GTSNPN and CDR2 SVGIG (reference sequence). Trimming took 2 bases from V and 3 from J; bases not matched to a gene: 4. CDR3 bases: TGTGCCTGGAGTACGGGACAGCACTACGAGCAGTACTTC. This encodes CAWSTGQHYEQYF.

The chain is built from TRBV6-1 and TRBJ2-5, with TRBD1 matching 8 bases. The germline V gene encodes CDR1 MNHNS and CDR2 SASEGT. V shed 6 bases and J 7 bases; nucleotides not matched to a gene: 7. The CDR3 sequence is 13 residues long. CDR3 sequence: CASSATGEGTQYF. The CDR3 coding sequence is TGTGCCAGCAGCGCGACAGGGGAAGGGACCCAGTACTTC.

The gene calls are TRBV5-1 and TRBJ2-7; D perhaps matches TRBD1 (5 bases). The CDR3 has 13 residues. CDR1 is SGHRS, CDR2 YFSETQ, per germline. V lost 4 bases and J 4 bases, leaving 12 bases between the germline ends. This CDR3 is CASSPRTSYEQYF. The CDR3 DNA sequence: TGCGCCAGCAGCCCCAGGACAAGTTACGAGCAGTACTTC.

The chain recombines TRBV28 with TRBJ1-2; D might be TRBD1 (6 bases). CDR1 and CDR2 from the germline V gene are MDHEN and SYDVKM. This CDR3 has 14 residues. Trimming took off 6 bases at V and 8 bases at J, with 19 bases between the two ends. CDR3 protein: CASRAQGGARGYTF. In DNA, the CDR3 is TGTGCCAGCAGGGCACAAGGGGGGGCAAGGGGCTACACCTTC.

The CDR3 loop is CASSEAPTVVTEAFF. CDR3 nucleotides: TGTGCCAGCAGTGAAGCGCCGACAGTCGTCACTGAAGCTTTCTTT. The rearrangement joins TRBV6-1 to TRBJ1-1; a weak D match, TRBD1 (5 bases). CDR1 is MNHNS, CDR2 SASEGT, per germline. Trimming removed 0 bases from V and 4 bases from J, with 12 bases in between. The CDR3 runs to 15 residues.

This chain uses TRBV5-4 with TRBJ1-2; 8 nucleotides align to TRBD1. There are 13 residues in the CDR3. Germline V gene lookup returns CDR1 SGHNT and CDR2 YYREEE (reference sequence). V lost 9 bases and J lost 2; bases outside the gene matches: 6. This CDR3 is CAISWDRNYGYTF. CDR3 DNA sequence: TGTGCCATCAGTTGGGACAGGAACTATGGCTACACCTTC.

J is TRBJ1-1 and V is TRBV15; perhaps TRBD1 as D (6 bases). CDR1 and CDR2 (germline): LNHNV, YYDKDF (reference sequence). CDR3 length equals 15 residues. V was clipped by 5 bases and J by 0 bases, with 13 bases between them. In DNA, the CDR3 is TGTGCCACCAGCCGGATGTGGGGGCTGAACACTGAAGCTTTCTTT. This sequence encodes CATSRMWGLNTEAFF.

The chain recombines TRBV2 with TRBJ2-3; the match to TRBD1 covers 10 bases. After removal of 6 bases from V and 1 base from J, the junction contained 4 bases not matched to a gene. There are 15 residues in the CDR3. In germline, CDR1 is SNHLY, CDR2 FYNNEI. Here the CDR3 reads CASSGTGVGTDTQYF. CDR3 nucleotides: TGTGCCAGCAGCGGGACAGGGGTGGGCACAGATACGCAGTATTTT.

J is TRBJ1-1 and V is TRBV30; 8 bases align to TRBD1. With V trimmed by 3 bases and J by 2 bases, 14 bases remained unmatched. Germline V CDR1 and CDR2: GTSNPN, SVGIG (reference sequence). The CDR3 is 17 amino acids. The CDR3 sequence is CAWRGPWTGNENTEAFF. In nucleotides, the CDR3 is TGTGCCTGGAGGGGCCCCTGGACAGGGAATGAAAACACTGAAGCTTTCTTT.

V is TRBV19 and J is TRBJ2-1; 10 nucleotides agree with TRBD2. The junction had 6 bases not matched to a gene; V was cut back by 6 bases and J by 4 bases. Per germline, CDR1 LNHDA and CDR2 SQIVND (reference sequence). The CDR3 extends over 15 amino acids. The DNA for the CDR3 is TGTGCCAGTAGGCCGGGACTAGCGCCTTACAATGAGCAGTTCTTC. Translation gives CASRPGLAPYNEQFF.

In nucleotides, the CDR3 is TGTGCCAGCAGCTTAGTTGCGAGGAGGGAAGAGACCCAGTACTTC. It is translated as CASSLVARREETQYF. The chain has TRBV7-2 and TRBJ2-5; D is perhaps TRBD2 (6 bases). CDR3 size: 15 residues. Trimming pared 1 base from V and 3 bases from J, leaving 12 bases between. The germline gives CDR1 SGHTA, CDR2 FQGNSA. The full variable domain, rest sourced from reference TRBV7-2 and TRBJ2-5, is GAGVSQSPSNKVTEKGKDVELRCDPISGHTALYWYRQSLGQGLEFLIYFQGNSAPDKSGLPSDRFSAERTGGSVSTLTIQRTQQEDSAVYLCASSLVARREETQYFGPGTRLLVL.

The chain uses TRBV4-1 and TRBJ2-5; D is perhaps TRBD2 (6 bases). The CDR3 is made up of 12 amino acids. CDR1 and CDR2 from the germline V gene are MGHRA and YSYEKL. Trimming took off 3 bases at V and 7 bases at J, with 9 bases between the two ends. CDR3 loop: CASSQGGGTQYF. As DNA, the CDR3 is TGCGCCAGCAGCCAGGGGGGAGGGACCCAGTACTTC.

The V gene is TRBV30, the J gene TRBJ2-1, with 10 positions matching TRBD2. Germline values: CDR1 GTSNPN, CDR2 SVGIG (reference sequence). The length of the CDR3 is 16 residues. V gave up 2 bases and J gave up 4 bases; unmatched junction bases: 8. Here the CDR3 DNA reads TGTGCCTGGAGTCAGCCGGGACTAGCGAGTTACAATGAGCAGTTCTTC. Its protein product is CAWSQPGLASYNEQFF.

The rearrangement links TRBV27 to TRBJ2-1; 7 bases map to TRBD1. V was pared by 8 bases and J by 10 bases, with 5 bases of the junction left unmatched. The CDR3 is 11 amino acids. Germline V gives CDR1 MNHEY, CDR2 SMNVEV (reference sequence). For the CDR3, the DNA is TGTGCCAGCGGCGAGGGACAGGAGCAGTTCTTC. Amino acids: CASGEGQEQFF.

This chain uses TRBV9 with TRBJ2-7, with 8 positions matching TRBD2. The V gene's germline CDR1 is SGDLS and CDR2 YYNGEE. Trimming took 0 bases from V and 0 from J; bases not matched to a gene: 5. This CDR3 has 16 residues. Here the CDR3 reads CASSVALSGNSYEQYF. As DNA, the CDR3 is TGTGCCAGCAGCGTAGCCCTTAGCGGGAACTCCTACGAGCAGTACTTC.